This T cell receptor (beta chain) was sequenced for a study of T cells in Graves' hyperthyroidism and ophthalmopathy (dated by TCRdb to the late 2010s). A note on the overall study: Peripheral blood was collected at initial diagnosis, before any treatment. To identify TCR V-J signatures that set the groups apart, the researchers used a discovery cohort of 100 patients, made up of 43 with Graves' ophthalmopathy and 57 with stable Graves' hyperthyroidism. Prospective prediction of ophthalmopathy was tested in an independent validation cohort consisting of 18 to 20 hyperthyroidism patients and some 16 patients who later progressed to ophthalmopathy. The roughly 91 discovery patients were randomly split 7:3 into training and test sets. Thyroid tissue and blood T-cell repertoires from six or seven Graves' hyperthyroidism patients were also compared in the study. Once sampling was done, hyperthyroidism patients were given methimazole at a starting dose of 30 mg daily, whereas ophthalmopathy patients were given high-dose intravenous methylprednisolone. The paper reports TCR Vbeta CDR3 sequencing of approximately 140 peripheral blood samples: around 45 ophthalmopathy, 75 to 80 hyperthyroidism and some 17 progressor patients. General conclusions and limits of the study: In validation, the model predicted progression to ophthalmopathy with about 71% sensitivity and about 73% specificity, a median of about 6 months before onset. Sample size was not statistically predetermined, and investigators were not blinded to group allocation. A 13 V-J signature model separated ophthalmopathy from stable hyperthyroidism, with approximately 86% sensitivity and 81.08% specificity in cross-validation and 80%/75% in testing. Most expanded thyroid clonotypes (frequency above 0.001) were also detected in blood, a finding suggesting that blood repertoires may reflect thyroid immune responses.

In the case of this clonotype: The target of this receptor is not known. Base qualities are missing; no much larger clone stands one base away.

Including the terminal cysteine and phenylalanine, the CDR3 comprises 13 residues. Kept here is only the CDR3 DNA, which spans 39 bases and is read in frame from base 1. V was cut back by 0 bases and J by 4 bases, leaving a gap of 7 bases between them. The germline V gene sets CDR1 to SGDLS and CDR2 to YYNGEE. Hyperthyroidism patients were newly diagnosed, with disease duration under 2 months, and aged 18 to 65 years. The study excluded patients with uncontrolled infections, other autoimmune diseases, pregnancy or lactation. Diagnoses were based on clinical symptoms, serum thyroxine and TRAb, thyroid ultrasound and orbital computed tomography. For progressor patients, blood was drawn at the first diagnosis of hyperthyroidism, before any ophthalmopathy symptoms had appeared. PBMCs were separated from under 12 ml of fresh peripheral blood using Ficoll-Paque density gradient centrifugation. Progressor patients were first diagnosed with Graves' hyperthyroidism and then developed ophthalmopathy during follow-up. Total RNA was extracted using Trizol reagent, and RNA quality was assessed on an Agilent 2100 Bioanalyzer.

The TCR beta CDR3 regions were amplified from the RNA transcripts. For the first round of RT-PCR on the TCR CDR3, the HTBI primer set was used together with the Qiagen OneStep RT-PCR kit. Libraries were constructed in a second round of multiplex PCR, after which size selection and purification were performed. The libraries were sequenced on an Illumina HiSeq2000 using paired-end 100 bp reads. In the paper's pipeline: Raw data were processed with SOAPnuke, discarding reads with adapters, uncalled bases, mean Phred below 15, or no exact constant-primer or identifier match. COPE v1.2.5 was used to merge high-quality paired reads, and clonotypes were defined as unique nucleotide sequences. Clonotypes were aligned to IMGT TRBV, TRBD and TRBJ reference segments using MiTCR v1.1. Only V-J combinations with frequency above 0.0001, covering about 99% of repertoires, were analysed. The TCS score was defined as the ratio of F50 (clonal expansion) to E x V (chaos), calculated using BLOSUM62-based TCRdist between CDR3 peptides within each V-J. Welch's t-statistics and random forest reduced roughly 500 V-J features to about 12, which were used in a naive Bayes classifier (R e1071). TCRdb itself trimmed the public reads at Q25 with fastp, ran MiXCR and retained productive beta chains. Every distinct CDR3 protein forms one entry, paired with its most common genes and DNA. These V and J calls are TCRdb output, not the study's own analysis. Within this sample are around 700,000 distinct CDR3 sequences, with 18% of them counted one time only. The ten top clones hold approximately 15% of the sample.

Recombination joined TRBV9 with TRBJ1-1; the D gene assignment is ambiguous. The sample consisted of blood. The sequence was obtained from a woman between 50 and 59 years old with Graves' hyperthyroidism that later progressed to Graves' ophthalmopathy. CDR3 protein: CASSVGSITEAFF. The DNA reads as follows: TGTGCCAGCAGCGTAGGTAGTATCACTGAAGCTTTCTTT. The entire variable domain, with the stretches around the CDR3 drawn from the reference TRBV9 and TRBJ1-1 proteins, is DSGVTQTPKHLITATGQRVTLRCSPRSGDLSVYWYQQSLDQGLQFLIQYYNGEERAKGNILERFSAQQFPDLHSELNLSSLELGDSALYFCASSVGSITEAFFGQGTRLTVV.